The rows below give T cell receptor beta chains drawn from one sample of a study of cytomegalovirus exposure and HLA in healthy donors. Here immunoSEQ multiplex PCR was the method, and the copy in TCRdb shows in-frame clones only, minus some. The repertoire holds about 130,000 clones, with roughly four fifths as singletons. The specimen sequenced was PBMCs. The origin of the receptors is a woman aged 50 to 65 in good health and CMV-seropositive. Both conserved end residues are part of each CDR3. D genes are given only for firm matches.

D gene,J gene,V gene,CDR3 protein
NA,TRBJ2-7,TRBV2,CASSETPSYEQYF
TRBD1,TRBJ1-5,TRBV28,CASSFLDRGLGQPQHF
NA,TRBJ2-7,TRBV28,CASRGGHSGSASYEQYF
NA,TRBJ2-5,TRBV29-1,CSVVGGNKGETQYF
TRBD2,TRBJ2-3,TRBV28,CASTGGAGGTTDTQYF
TRBD1,TRBJ1-1,TRBV5-1,CASSTGTGNTEAFF
NA,TRBJ2-3,TRBV2,CASSESKSPSTDTQYF
NA,TRBJ1-5,TRBV2,CASSKNAGGGNQPQHF
TRBD2,TRBJ2-3,TRBV5-5,CASSLDRTRVTDTQYF
NA,TRBJ2-4,TRBV28,CASSTTGAPLPKNIQYF
TRBD2,TRBJ2-4,TRBV10-1,CASSEGGGARGNIQYF
NA,TRBJ1-2,TRBV7-6,CASSLARQGRAVDGYTF
NA,TRBJ1-5,TRBV19,CASSGRGQQPQHF
NA,TRBJ1-2,TRBV4-1,CASRNPGGTNYGYTF
TRBD2,TRBJ2-1,TRBV7-9,CASSFVAGAYNEQFF
NA,TRBJ2-1,TRBV6-1,CASVRKKQFF
NA,TRBJ2-7,TRBV7-9,CSSSSRLVFDEQYF
TRBD1,TRBJ2-3,TRBV10-3,CAISRDRAADTQYF
NA,TRBJ1-5,TRBV7-7,CASSLDASQPQHF
NA,TRBJ2-3,TRBV5-4,CASSSGTSTDTQYF
TRBD1,TRBJ1-1,TRBV11-3,CASSLGQENTEAFF
TRBD1,TRBJ1-3,TRBV7-2,CASSRQGGSGNTIYF
TRBD2,TRBJ2-5,TRBV5-5,CASSRALLASGETQYF
NA,TRBJ1-5,TRBV19,CASTDRNSNQPQHF
TRBD2,TRBJ2-7,TRBV7-8,CASSLVTGGGEQYF
TRBD1,TRBJ2-2,TRBV19,CASSPGQGGPGELFF
TRBD1,TRBJ1-1,TRBV11-3,CASSRTTGDTEAFF
NA,TRBJ2-7,TRBV28,CASRNFMYEQYF
NA,TRBJ1-1,TRBV7-2,CASSLGWTYTEAFF
NA,TRBJ2-7,TRBV5-1,CASSLRQAGGEQYF
TRBD2,TRBJ2-5,TRBV2,CASSEPGLALEQYF
TRBD2,TRBJ2-5,TRBV5-1,CASSLTGTSGGTQYF
TRBD1,TRBJ2-7,TRBV10-1,CASSVGTGVGEQYF
NA,TRBJ2-2,TRBV5-6,CASSFGTRNTGELFF
NA,TRBJ2-3,TRBV6-5,CASSYKLASDTQYF
TRBD1,TRBJ2-7,TRBV5-6,CASGRRKTGTGFYEQYF
TRBD1,TRBJ1-2,TRBV2,CASSDRDRGRNYGYTF
TRBD2,TRBJ2-3,TRBV9,CASSVGSGLAGVWNTQYF
NA,TRBJ2-5,TRBV2,CACKTDNSGETQYF